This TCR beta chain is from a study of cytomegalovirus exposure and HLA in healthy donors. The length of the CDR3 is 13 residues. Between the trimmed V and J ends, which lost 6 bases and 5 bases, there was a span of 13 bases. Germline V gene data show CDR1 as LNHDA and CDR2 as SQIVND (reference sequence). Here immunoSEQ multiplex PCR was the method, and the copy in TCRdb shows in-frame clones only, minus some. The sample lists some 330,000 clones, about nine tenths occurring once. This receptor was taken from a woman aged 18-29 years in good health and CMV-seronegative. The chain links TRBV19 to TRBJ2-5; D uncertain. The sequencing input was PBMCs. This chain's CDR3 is CASSETWAETQYF. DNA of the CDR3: TGTGCCAGTAGCGAGACCTGGGCGGAGACCCAGTACTTC. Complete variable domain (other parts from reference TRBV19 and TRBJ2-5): DGGITQSPKYLFRKEGQNVTLSCEQNLNHDAMYWYRQDPGQGLRLIYYSQIVNDFQKGDIAEGYSVSREKKESFPLTVTSAQKNPTAFYLCASSETWAETQYFGPGTRLLVL.